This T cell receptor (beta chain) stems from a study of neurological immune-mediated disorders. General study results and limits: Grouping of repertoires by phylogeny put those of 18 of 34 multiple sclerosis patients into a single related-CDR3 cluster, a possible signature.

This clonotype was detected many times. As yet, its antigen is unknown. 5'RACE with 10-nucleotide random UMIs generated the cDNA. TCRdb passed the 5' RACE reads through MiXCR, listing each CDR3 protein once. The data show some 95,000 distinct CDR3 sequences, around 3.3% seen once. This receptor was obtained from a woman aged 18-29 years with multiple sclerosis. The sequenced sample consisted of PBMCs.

The CDR3 region is CASSLEINQPQHF. The CDR3 DNA reads as TGTGCCAGCAGTTTGGAGATCAATCAGCCCCAGCATTTT. V is TRBV12-3 or TRBV12-4 and J is TRBJ1-5; D is unclear. The CDR3 totals 13 residues. Trimming cost V 3 bases and J 3 bases, with 6 bases left between them.